A single sample is the source of the 16 T cell receptor beta chains below, sequenced in a study of T cell repertoires in cytomegalovirus infection. A single record per CDR3 protein comes from TCRdb applying MiXCR to the reads. This sample has around 450,000 distinct CDR3 sequences, with approximately 11% found just once. Sequencing was performed on PBMCs. The receptor set was obtained from a human donor in good health (CMV status not recorded). Some clones in this sample may be carry-over from other donors' samples.

Ten or more counts support this clonotype. The V and J genes are TRBV12-3 or TRBV12-4 and TRBJ1-1; 8 bases line up with TRBD1. The CDR3 length is 14 residues. The V gene end was trimmed by 3 bases and the J gene end by 1 base; junction bases not matched to a gene: 1. CDR3 in DNA: TGTGCCAGCAGTTTGGGACAGGAGAACACTGAAGCTTTCTTT. The encoded protein is CASSLGQENTEAFF.

This clonotype was observed many times. This chain uses TRBV7-3 with TRBJ1-1; 7 bases align to TRBD1. The germline V gene has CDR1 SGHTA and CDR2 FQGTGA. The CDR3 sequence is 13 residues long. Trimming cost V 2 bases and J 5 bases; bases outside gene matches: 2. CDR3 nucleotide sequence: TGTGCCAGCAGCTTAGACAGGGAAACTGAAGCTTTCTTT. It is translated as CASSLDRETEAFF.

This clonotype was seen a handful of times. The chain has TRBV12-3 or TRBV12-4 and TRBJ1-3; D remains ambiguous. This CDR3 has 15 residues. Trimming pared 2 bases from V and 3 bases from J, leaving 11 bases between. In nucleotides, the CDR3 is TGTGCCAGCAGTTTACCTTCCGGGCGTGGAAACACCATATATTTT. As protein: CASSLPSGRGNTIYF.

This clonotype appeared a few times. The chain is built from TRBV7-6 and TRBJ2-3; 10 bases agree with TRBD2. The CDR3 spans 18 residues. V shed 5 bases and J 0 bases; nucleotides not matched to a gene: 11. Germline CDR1 SGHVS, CDR2 FNYEAQ. The CDR3 region has the DNA TGTGCCAGCAGCCCAATCCCCCAACTAGCGGGGAGCACAGATACGCAGTATTTT. It yields the protein CASSPIPQLAGSTDTQYF.

In this sample, this clonotype turned up many times. The chain has TRBV2 and TRBJ1-5; D not resolved. V shed 8 bases and J shed 7 bases, with 15 bases lying between them. CDR3 size: 13 residues. The V gene's germline CDR1 is SNHLY and CDR2 FYNNEI. CDR3 DNA sequence: TGTGCCAGCTGTGGTCTTGAGGACCAGCCCCAGCATTTT. It encodes CASCGLEDQPQHF.

This rearrangement joins TRBV29-1 to TRBJ2-7, with TRBD2 as a possible D gene (5 bases). The CDR3 extends over 13 amino acids. Trimming shortened V by 1 base and J by 1 base, and 8 bases separated the two germline ends. Germline CDR1 and CDR2: SQVTM and ANQGSEA. The chain's CDR3 is CSVEAEGSYEQYF. The DNA for the CDR3 is TGCAGCGTTGAAGCAGAGGGATCCTACGAGCAGTACTTC.

In regard to this clonotype: Being one base from a much bigger clone, this may be a read error. The chain couples TRBV12-5 to TRBJ2-2; possibly TRBD1 for D (5 bases). The V end was cut by 5 bases, the J end by 7 bases, with 8 bases between. The CDR3 spans 12 residues. The V gene's germline CDR1 is LGHNT and CDR2 FRNRAP. CDR3 sequence: CASGRGIGELFF. The DNA for the CDR3 is TGTGCTAGTGGTAGGGGCATCGGGGAGCTGTTTTTT.

In its sample, this clonotype was seen many times. The rearrangement joins TRBV6-6 to TRBJ2-7, with D hard to call. V was trimmed by 5 bases and J by 2 bases, leaving 7 bases between them. This CDR3 has 12 amino acids. The germline gives CDR1 MNHNY, CDR2 SVGAGI (reference sequence). CDR3: CASSPTTYEQYF. CDR3 bases: TGTGCCAGCAGTCCGACGACCTACGAGCAGTACTTC.

This clonotype was seen many times. The chain recombines TRBV11-2 with TRBJ2-2, with 8 bases aligning to TRBD2. The ends lost 6 bases at V and 6 bases at J; junction bases unmatched: 15. Looked up from germline, CDR1 is SGHAT and CDR2 is FQNNGV. The CDR3 extends over 17 amino acids. DNA for the CDR3: TGTGCCAGCAGAACCCCTGGGACTAGTTTATTTTCCGGGGAGCTGTTTTTT. This translates into CASRTPGTSLFSGELFF.

This clonotype was recorded at least ten times. The genes are TRBV7-3 and TRBJ2-2, with D perhaps TRBD1 or TRBD2 (5 bases each). Germline V CDR1 and CDR2: SGHTA, FQGTGA. The CDR3 is 16 amino acids. The V end was cut by 2 bases, the J end by 6 bases, with 16 bases between. The CDR3 loop is CASSLSGTHSPGELFF. The CDR3 DNA reads as TGTGCCAGCAGCTTATCCGGGACCCACTCCCCCGGGGAGCTGTTTTTT. The full variable domain, its missing parts supplied by reference TRBV7-3 and TRBJ2-2, is GAGVSQTPSNKVTEKGKYVELRCDPISGHTALYWYRQSLGQGPEFLIYFQGTGAADDSGLPNDRFFAVRPEGSVSTLKIQRTERGDSAVYLCASSLSGTHSPGELFFGEGSRLTVL.

This clonotype was picked up many times. One junction end disagrees with the germline gene, perhaps due to a read error. V usage is TRBV5-1 and J usage is TRBJ2-3; 11 nucleotides line up with TRBD2. There are 16 residues in the CDR3. Germline V lookup: CDR1 SGHRS, CDR2 YFSETQ. The CDR3 DNA follows: TGCGCCAGCAGTTTGGGGACTAGCGGCTTCACAGATACGCAGTATTTT. Translation gives CASSLGTSGFTDTQYF.

The chain links TRBV5-1 to TRBJ2-1, with 8 bases matching TRBD2. The CDR3 totals 19 residues. Per the germline V gene, CDR1 is SGHRS and CDR2 is YFSETQ. V lost 0 bases, J lost 0 bases, and 11 bases stayed unmatched. The CDR3 spells CASSLAGLALLSSYNEQFF. The CDR3 DNA reads as TGCGCCAGCAGCTTGGCTGGACTAGCTCTTCTAAGCTCCTACAATGAGCAGTTCTTC.

This clonotype has more than one count but fewer than ten. The J gene is TRBJ2-7, the V gene TRBV27; 9 bases map to TRBD1. The CDR3 spans 15 residues. Germline CDR1 is MNHEY and CDR2 is SMNVEV (reference sequence). The J segment lost 3 bases and the V segment lost 2 bases, leaving 5 bases of the junction unmatched. CDR3 sequence (DNA): TGTGCCAGCAGTTTAGAAGGGACAGGGTTCTACGAGCAGTACTTC. This encodes CASSLEGTGFYEQYF.

Ten or more counts support this clonotype. The V and J genes are TRBV5-4 and TRBJ1-6; D remains ambiguous. From germline, CDR1 is SGHNT and CDR2 YYREEE (reference sequence). The CDR3 is made up of 15 amino acids. Trimming removed 2 bases from V and 0 bases from J, with 6 bases in between. CDR3 DNA sequence: TGTGCCAGCAGCTTAATGAGCTCCTATAATTCACCCCTCCACTTT. This sequence encodes CASSLMSSYNSPLHF.

This clonotype occurred many times. The CDR3 nucleotides are TGTGCCAGCAGCCGACGAGGGGAGGCGAACTATGGCTACACCTTC. Encoded protein: CASSRRGEANYGYTF. This chain uses TRBV7-2 with TRBJ1-2; D might be TRBD1 (5 bases). This CDR3 has 15 amino acids. The germline gives CDR1 SGHTA, CDR2 FQGNSA. V was pared by 5 bases and J by 2 bases, with 15 bases between.

This clonotype was detected a few times. This chain joins TRBV12-3 or TRBV12-4 and TRBJ1-1; D gene ambiguous. V was trimmed by 11 bases and J by 5 bases, leaving 18 bases between them. The CDR3 covers 13 residues. CDR3 sequence: CAGKGGLGTEAFF. The CDR3 DNA sequence: TGTGCCGGCAAGGGAGGGTTAGGGACTGAAGCTTTCTTT.